This T cell receptor (beta chain) was captured by sequencing in a study of OX40 agonist ivuxolimab in advanced cancers. The V gene's germline CDR1 is SGHAT and CDR2 FQNNGV. The CDR3 extends over 16 amino acids. The germline V and J ends were trimmed by 4 bases and 0 bases, with 13 bases remaining between them. The data were produced by immunoSEQ multiplex PCR, yet TCRdb's version contains in-frame clones alone and is incomplete. In the table there are around 76,000 clones, roughly 90% of which are singletons. This clone was seen a single time. The target antigen is unknown. Findings and caveats of the study: At 0.1 to 3.0 mg/kg and by week 6, clonal expansion occurred in CD4+ and CD8+ blood T cells.

This TCR derives from an adult with an advanced solid tumor such as melanoma, head and neck, liver or kidney cancer. The input for sequencing was CD4+ or CD8+ T cells sorted from blood, taken in a trial of the OX40 agonist ivuxolimab. This chain joins TRBV11-2 and TRBJ1-3, with a tentative D call TRBD1 (6 bases). The CDR3, as DNA: TGTGCCAGCAGCTCGGACAGATTCTTCTCTGGAAACACCATATATTTT. Translation: CASSSDRFFSGNTIYF.